A selection of T cell receptor beta chains follows, all from one sample in a study of blood T cell repertoires in COVID-19. Generated by immunoSEQ multiplex PCR, the TCRdb table keeps only in-frame clones and is missing some. Here the sample spans approximately 250,000 clones, approximately 89% being singletons. The sequencing sample was made of PBMCs or T cells enriched from blood (not recorded which). All receptors come from a woman between 40 and 55 years old who had been exposed to COVID-19. The CDR3 runs from the conserved cysteine through the conserved F or W. A D gene is named only where the DNA matches it firmly. Only some rows state a clone size, as once, few, many or a class for expanded clones.

v_call: TRBV4-3; clone_size: NA; d_call: NA; j_call: TRBJ2-2; cdr3_nt: TGCGCCAGCAGCCAAGATCAGGCGGGGATGAACGGGGAGCTGTTTTTT; cdr3_aa: CASSQDQAGMNGELFF
v_call: TRBV5-1; clone_size: NA; d_call: NA; j_call: TRBJ2-2; cdr3_nt: TGCGCCAGCAGCTCGGGGGACCGCCGCACCGGGGAGCTGTTTTTT; cdr3_aa: CASSSGDRRTGELFF
v_call: TRBV6-2/TRBV6-3; clone_size: NA; d_call: NA; j_call: TRBJ2-2; cdr3_nt: TGTGCCAGCAGTTCTCAGGGGACCGGGGAGCTGTTTTTT; cdr3_aa: CASSSQGTGELFF
v_call: TRBV28; clone_size: NA; d_call: TRBD1; j_call: TRBJ1-1; cdr3_nt: TGTGCCAGCAGCTCTTATATCAGGACAGGGAGGAACACTGAAGCTTTCTTT; cdr3_aa: CASSSYIRTGRNTEAFF
v_call: TRBV27; clone_size: NA; d_call: TRBD2; j_call: TRBJ2-3; cdr3_nt: TGTGCCAGCAGTTTATCGTATAGCGGGAGGGCCTCAGATACGCAGTATTTT; cdr3_aa: CASSLSYSGRASDTQYF
v_call: TRBV10-3; clone_size: once; d_call: TRBD2; j_call: TRBJ2-1; cdr3_nt: TGTGCCATCGCGTCCGGCGGGGGGGGCTTTCGAAATGAGCAGTTCTTC; cdr3_aa: CAIASGGGGFRNEQFF
v_call: TRBV27; clone_size: NA; d_call: TRBD2; j_call: TRBJ2-3; cdr3_nt: TGTGCCAGCAGTTTATATGAGACTAGCGGCACAGATACGCAGTATTTT; cdr3_aa: CASSLYETSGTDTQYF
v_call: TRBV6-4; clone_size: NA; d_call: NA; j_call: TRBJ2-2; cdr3_nt: TGTGCCAGCAGTGTCGGGGAATACTCGAACACCGGGGAGCTGTTTTTT; cdr3_aa: CASSVGEYSNTGELFF
v_call: TRBV28; clone_size: NA; d_call: NA; j_call: TRBJ1-2; cdr3_nt: TGTGCCAGCAGTTTCCAGGGGCTGTATGGCTACACCTTC; cdr3_aa: CASSFQGLYGYTF
v_call: TRBV2; clone_size: NA; d_call: TRBD1; j_call: TRBJ2-2; cdr3_nt: TGTGCCAGCAGGGACAGGGAGGCCGGGGAGCTGTTTTTT; cdr3_aa: CASRDREAGELFF
v_call: TRBV6-5; clone_size: NA; d_call: NA; j_call: TRBJ2-1; cdr3_nt: TGTGCCAGCAGGCCCCTCGGGGGAAATGAGCAGTTCTTC; cdr3_aa: CASRPLGGNEQFF
v_call: TRBV6-2/TRBV6-3; clone_size: NA; d_call: NA; j_call: TRBJ1-2; cdr3_nt: TGTGCCAGCAGTTACGCCGGATCCGCGGTCTATGGCTACACCTTC; cdr3_aa: CASSYAGSAVYGYTF
v_call: TRBV4-1; clone_size: few; d_call: TRBD2; j_call: TRBJ2-1; cdr3_nt: TGCGCCAGCAGCCAAGTAGGAAGCGGGGGGAACTACAATGAGCAGTTCTTC; cdr3_aa: CASSQVGSGGNYNEQFF
v_call: TRBV7-2; clone_size: NA; d_call: NA; j_call: TRBJ2-1; cdr3_nt: TGTGCCAGCAGCTTGGGGCTGAGCTCCTACAATGAGCAGTTCTTC; cdr3_aa: CASSLGLSSYNEQFF
v_call: TRBV4-1; clone_size: NA; d_call: NA; j_call: TRBJ1-2; cdr3_nt: TGCGCCAGCAGCCCCTGGACAGCGTACTATGGCTACACCTTC; cdr3_aa: CASSPWTAYYGYTF
v_call: TRBV7-9; clone_size: NA; d_call: TRBD1; j_call: TRBJ2-2; cdr3_nt: TGTGCCAGCAGCTCCAGGGACAGTGGAAACACCGGGGAGCTGTTTTTT; cdr3_aa: CASSSRDSGNTGELFF
v_call: TRBV10-3; clone_size: once; d_call: TRBD1; j_call: TRBJ2-7; cdr3_nt: TGTGCCATCAGCCCGGAGTGGGCAGGGGGCGAGCAGTACTTC; cdr3_aa: CAISPEWAGGEQYF
v_call: TRBV19; clone_size: NA; d_call: NA; j_call: TRBJ1-2; cdr3_nt: TGTGCCAGTAGTATGGTGGCAGGTGCTTATGGCTACACCTTC; cdr3_aa: CASSMVAGAYGYTF
v_call: TRBV5-6; clone_size: once; d_call: TRBD2; j_call: TRBJ2-1; cdr3_nt: TGTGCCAGCAGCTTGGCGGGGGGGGCCCACAATGAGCAGTTCTTC; cdr3_aa: CASSLAGGAHNEQFF
v_call: TRBV6-6; clone_size: NA; d_call: NA; j_call: TRBJ2-5; cdr3_nt: TGTGCCAGCAGTTTGCGGGAAGGGACCCAGTACTTC; cdr3_aa: CASSLREGTQYF
v_call: TRBV19; clone_size: NA; d_call: TRBD2; j_call: TRBJ2-3; cdr3_nt: TGTGCCAGTAGTGGACTAGCGGGGGCGGCTCGTTCGTCGGCGTATTTT; cdr3_aa: CASSGLAGAARSSAYF
v_call: TRBV5-1; clone_size: NA; d_call: TRBD2; j_call: TRBJ2-5; cdr3_nt: TGCGCCAGCAGCCGCGGACTAGCGGGGGAAGAGACCCAGTACTTC; cdr3_aa: CASSRGLAGEETQYF
v_call: TRBV9; clone_size: NA; d_call: NA; j_call: TRBJ2-2; cdr3_nt: TGTGCCAGCAGCGGGAGGCAGGGGAATACCGGGGAGCTGTTTTTT; cdr3_aa: CASSGRQGNTGELFF
v_call: TRBV27; clone_size: few; d_call: TRBD2; j_call: TRBJ2-7; cdr3_nt: TGTGCCAGCAGCATAACTAGCGGGGTCTCCTACGAGCAGTACTTC; cdr3_aa: CASSITSGVSYEQYF
v_call: TRBV5-4; clone_size: NA; d_call: TRBD1; j_call: TRBJ1-3; cdr3_nt: TGTGCCAGCAGCTTGGCCTTATCGGCAGGGGGCCCGAACACCATATATTTT; cdr3_aa: CASSLALSAGGPNTIYF
v_call: TRBV5-1; clone_size: NA; d_call: TRBD1; j_call: TRBJ1-2; cdr3_nt: TGCGCCAGCAGCTACAACGGACAGGGGGCTAACTATGGCTACACCTTC; cdr3_aa: CASSYNGQGANYGYTF
v_call: TRBV5-5; clone_size: NA; d_call: NA; j_call: TRBJ1-1; cdr3_nt: TGTGCCAGCGCTCCCCCGGGGGGGGAGGGCACTGAAGCTTTCTTT; cdr3_aa: CASAPPGGEGTEAFF
v_call: TRBV6-2/TRBV6-3; clone_size: NA; d_call: NA; j_call: TRBJ2-2; cdr3_nt: TGTGCCAGCAGTTACTCTCTAATAGGGGGGGTTTACACCGGGGAGCTGTTTTTT; cdr3_aa: CASSYSLIGGVYTGELFF
v_call: TRBV9; clone_size: once; d_call: NA; j_call: TRBJ1-2; cdr3_nt: TGTGCCAGCAGCCTCGAGGAGGGTAGAGGCTACACCTTC; cdr3_aa: CASSLEEGRGYTF
v_call: TRBV2; clone_size: NA; d_call: TRBD1; j_call: TRBJ2-5; cdr3_nt: TGTGCCAGCAGGGAGCCCCGACAGGGGTGGTCTGCGGAGACCCAGTACTTC; cdr3_aa: CASREPRQGWSAETQYF
v_call: TRBV9; clone_size: NA; d_call: NA; j_call: TRBJ1-4; cdr3_nt: TGTGCCAGCACCCTAGGGCCAGGGGCTGATAATGAAAAACTGTTTTTT; cdr3_aa: CASTLGPGADNEKLFF